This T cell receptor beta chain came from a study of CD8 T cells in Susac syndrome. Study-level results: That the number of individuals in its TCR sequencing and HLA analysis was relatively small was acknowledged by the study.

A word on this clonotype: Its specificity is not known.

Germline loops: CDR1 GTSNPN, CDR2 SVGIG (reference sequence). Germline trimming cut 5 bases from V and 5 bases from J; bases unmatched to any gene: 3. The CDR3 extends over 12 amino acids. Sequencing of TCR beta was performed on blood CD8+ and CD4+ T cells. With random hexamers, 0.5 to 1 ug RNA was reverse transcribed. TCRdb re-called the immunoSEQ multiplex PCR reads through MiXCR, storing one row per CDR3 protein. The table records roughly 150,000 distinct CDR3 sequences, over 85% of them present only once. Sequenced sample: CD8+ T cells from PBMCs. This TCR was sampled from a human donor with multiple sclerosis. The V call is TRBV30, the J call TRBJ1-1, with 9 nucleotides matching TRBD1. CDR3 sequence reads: CAWGQGRTEAFF. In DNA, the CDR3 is TGTGCCTGGGGACAGGGGAGGACTGAAGCTTTCTTT.